This T cell receptor beta chain is drawn from a study of cytomegalovirus exposure and HLA in healthy donors. Primers: 60 Vbeta forward and 13 Jbeta reverse. Data came from immunoSEQ multiplex PCR; TCRdb stores just in-frame clones and leaves some out. The sample contains about 170,000 clones, over 60% of which appear only once. A remark on this clone: Its specificity is not known.

Overall study findings and caveats: Later analysis indicated greater clonal expansion among HLA-associated TCR beta chains than among equally common other chains. By a later analysis, the bulk of CMV-associated TCR beta chains appeared HLA-restricted. Later analysis demonstrated an association between a missense DCLRE1C variant and TCR beta V- and J-gene trimming.

The J segment lost 8 bases and the V segment lost 0 bases, leaving 4 bases of the junction unmatched. Germline-derived CDR1 and CDR2 are MNHEY and SVGAGI. The CDR3 spans 14 residues. The TCR comes from a woman in her forties or fifties in good health and CMV-seronegative. The J gene is TRBJ1-2, the V gene TRBV6-5, with 9 bases matching TRBD1. Sequenced sample: PBMCs. Here the CDR3 DNA reads TGTGCCAGCAGTTACTCACAGGGGGCGCGGGGCTACACCTTC. Translated: CASSYSQGARGYTF.